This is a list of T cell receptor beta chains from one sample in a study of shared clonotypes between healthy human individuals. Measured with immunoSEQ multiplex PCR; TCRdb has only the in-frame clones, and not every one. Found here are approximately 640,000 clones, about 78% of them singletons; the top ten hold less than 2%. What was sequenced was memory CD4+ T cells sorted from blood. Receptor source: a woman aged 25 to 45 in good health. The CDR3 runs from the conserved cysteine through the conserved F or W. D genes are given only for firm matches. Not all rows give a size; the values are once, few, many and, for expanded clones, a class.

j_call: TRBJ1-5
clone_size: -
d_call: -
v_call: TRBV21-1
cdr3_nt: TGTGCCAGCAGCAAAGGAGGTCGGGGTTTCCCTCAGCCCCAGCATTTT
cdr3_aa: CASSKGGRGFPQPQHF

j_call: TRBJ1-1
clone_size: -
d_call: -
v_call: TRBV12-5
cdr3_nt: TGTGCTAGTGCCGAAGGGTTCACTGAAGCTTTCTTT
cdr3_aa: CASAEGFTEAFF

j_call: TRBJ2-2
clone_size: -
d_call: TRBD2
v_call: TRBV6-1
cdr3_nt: TGTGCCAGCAATCGGGGGGCCGGGGAGCTGTTTTTT
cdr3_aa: CASNRGAGELFF

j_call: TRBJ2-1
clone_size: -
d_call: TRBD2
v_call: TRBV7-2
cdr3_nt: TGTGCCAGCAGCACCCAGCGGGATAGCTACAATGAGCAGTTCTTC
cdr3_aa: CASSTQRDSYNEQFF

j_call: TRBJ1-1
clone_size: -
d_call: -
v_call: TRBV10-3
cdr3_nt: TGTGCCGGCCGGGGTGTAGGGAACACTGAAGCTTTCTTT
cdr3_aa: CAGRGVGNTEAFF

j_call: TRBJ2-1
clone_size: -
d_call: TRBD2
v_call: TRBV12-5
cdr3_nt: TGTGCTAGTGGCTCAGGGACTAGCGGGAGGGCCAAGCAGTTCTTC
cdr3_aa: CASGSGTSGRAKQFF

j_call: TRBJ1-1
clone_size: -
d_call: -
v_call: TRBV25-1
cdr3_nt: TGTGCCAGCAGTGACATAGGGAGCCAAGGGGGTGAAGCTTTCTTT
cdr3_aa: CASSDIGSQGGEAFF

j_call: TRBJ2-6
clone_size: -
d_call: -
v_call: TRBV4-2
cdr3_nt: TGTGCCAGCAGCCAAGACCGCGGGGCTGGGGCCAACGTCCTGACTTTC
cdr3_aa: CASSQDRGAGANVLTF

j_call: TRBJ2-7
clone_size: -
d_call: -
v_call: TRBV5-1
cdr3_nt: TGCGCCAGCAGCATCGGGAGTAACGGCGAGCAGTACTTC
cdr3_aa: CASSIGSNGEQYF

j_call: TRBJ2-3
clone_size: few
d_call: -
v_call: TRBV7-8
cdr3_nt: TGTGCCAGCAGCTTAAACCGTCGCACAGATACGCAGTATTTT
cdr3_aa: CASSLNRRTDTQYF

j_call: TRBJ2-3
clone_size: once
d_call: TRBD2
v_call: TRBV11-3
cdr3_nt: TGTGCCAGCAGCCGCCCGGCGACTAGCGGGAGGGCCACAGATACGCAGTATTTT
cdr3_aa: CASSRPATSGRATDTQYF

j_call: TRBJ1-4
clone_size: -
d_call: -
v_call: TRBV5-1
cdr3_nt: TGCGCCAGCAGCAGGGACTTACAGCGGTCTAATGAAAAACTGTTTTTT
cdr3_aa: CASSRDLQRSNEKLFF

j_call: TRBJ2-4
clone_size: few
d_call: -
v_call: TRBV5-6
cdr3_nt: TGTGCCAGCAGCTCCCTCGCAGGGGTTATGGAAAACATTCAGTACTTC
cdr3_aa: CASSSLAGVMENIQYF

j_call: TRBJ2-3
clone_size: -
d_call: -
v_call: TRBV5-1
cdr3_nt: TGCGCCAGCAGCTTGGAATCAGTTAGCACAGATACGCAGTATTTT
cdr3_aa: CASSLESVSTDTQYF

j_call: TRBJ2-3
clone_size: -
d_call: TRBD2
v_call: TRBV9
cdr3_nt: TGTGCCAGCAGCGTTGGTGGGAGGGAGACAGATACGCAGTATTTT
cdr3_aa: CASSVGGRETDTQYF

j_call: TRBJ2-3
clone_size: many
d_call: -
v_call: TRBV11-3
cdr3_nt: TGTGCCAGCAGCTGGACGTCCTCTACAGATACGCAGTATTTT
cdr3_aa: CASSWTSSTDTQYF

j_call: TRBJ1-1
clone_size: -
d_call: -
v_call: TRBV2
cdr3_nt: TGTGCCAGCAGTGAAGCGATCTACACTGAAGCTTTCTTT
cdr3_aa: CASSEAIYTEAFF

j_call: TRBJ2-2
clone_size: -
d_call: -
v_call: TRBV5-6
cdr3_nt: TGTGCCAGCAGCCCCGCCAGGGCCGGGGAGCTGTTTTTT
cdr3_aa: CASSPARAGELFF

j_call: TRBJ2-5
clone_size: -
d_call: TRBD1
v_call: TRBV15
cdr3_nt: TGTGCCACCAGCAGAGATCAGGGGGTGTCAGAGACCCAGTACTTC
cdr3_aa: CATSRDQGVSETQYF

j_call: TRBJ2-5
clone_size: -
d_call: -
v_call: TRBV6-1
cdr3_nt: TGTGCCAGCAGTGAACGTCCAGGAGTGGGGGCGGAGACCCAGTACTTC
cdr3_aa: CASSERPGVGAETQYF

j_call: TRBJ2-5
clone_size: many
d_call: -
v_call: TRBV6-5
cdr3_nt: TGTGCCAGCAGTACGAGACCAAGCTCTGACCCCCAGTACTTC
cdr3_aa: CASSTRPSSDPQYF

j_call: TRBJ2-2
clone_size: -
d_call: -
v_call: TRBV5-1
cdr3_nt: TGCGCCAGCACACTGGCAGGGACGAACACCGGGGAGCTGTTTTTT
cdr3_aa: CASTLAGTNTGELFF

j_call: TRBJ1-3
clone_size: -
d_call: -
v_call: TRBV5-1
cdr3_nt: TGCGCCAGCAGCCCCCAGGGCACTGGAAACACCATATATTTT
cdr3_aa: CASSPQGTGNTIYF

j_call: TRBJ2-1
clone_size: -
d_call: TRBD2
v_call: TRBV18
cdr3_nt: TGTGCCAGCCGACTAGCGGGAAGGGACAATGAGCAGTTCTTC
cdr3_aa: CASRLAGRDNEQFF

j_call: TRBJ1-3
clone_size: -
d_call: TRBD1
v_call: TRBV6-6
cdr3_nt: TGTGCCAGCAGTTACGGGACAGGGACTGGAAACACCATATATTTT
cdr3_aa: CASSYGTGTGNTIYF

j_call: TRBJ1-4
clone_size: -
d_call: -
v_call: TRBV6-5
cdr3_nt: TGTGCCAGCAGTTACGTGGGTCAGTCTAATGAAAAACTGTTTTTT
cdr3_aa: CASSYVGQSNEKLFF

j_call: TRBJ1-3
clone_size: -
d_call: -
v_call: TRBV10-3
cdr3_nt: TGTGCCATCAGTGAGTCGTCAGTCTCTGGAAACACCATATATTTT
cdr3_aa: CAISESSVSGNTIYF

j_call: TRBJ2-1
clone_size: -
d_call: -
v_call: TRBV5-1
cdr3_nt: TGCGCCAGCAGCTGGGACGAGGGGAATGAGCAGTTCTTC
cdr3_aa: CASSWDEGNEQFF

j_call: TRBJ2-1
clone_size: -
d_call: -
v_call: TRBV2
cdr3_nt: TGTGCCAGCAGTGAAATGTACAATGAGCAGTTCTTC
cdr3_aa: CASSEMYNEQFF

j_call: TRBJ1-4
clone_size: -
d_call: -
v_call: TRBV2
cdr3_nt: TGTGCCAGCAGTGTTGAATTATGGGTGTCGTCTAATGAAAAACTGTTTTTT
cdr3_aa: CASSVELWVSSNEKLFF

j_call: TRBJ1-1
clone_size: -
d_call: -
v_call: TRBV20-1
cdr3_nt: TGCAGTGCTTTCGGCTACACTGAAGCTTTCTTT
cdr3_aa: CSAFGYTEAFF

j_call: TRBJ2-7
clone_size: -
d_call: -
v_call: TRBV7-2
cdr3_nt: TGTGCCAGCAGCTTTCCGCCGGCCCCCGAGCAGTACTTC
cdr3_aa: CASSFPPAPEQYF

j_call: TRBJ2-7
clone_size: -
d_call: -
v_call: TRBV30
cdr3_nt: TGTGCCTGGAGTGTTTCGGTCCACGAGCAGTACTTC
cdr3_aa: CAWSVSVHEQYF

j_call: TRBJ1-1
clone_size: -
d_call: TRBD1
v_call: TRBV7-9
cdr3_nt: TGTGCCAGCAGCTTAGCATTGACAGGGGGGACTGAAGCTTTCTTT
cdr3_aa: CASSLALTGGTEAFF

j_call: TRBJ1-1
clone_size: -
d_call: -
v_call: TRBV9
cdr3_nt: TGTGCCAGCACCGGAGGGGTCCCCAGTGAAGCTTTCTTT
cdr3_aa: CASTGGVPSEAFF

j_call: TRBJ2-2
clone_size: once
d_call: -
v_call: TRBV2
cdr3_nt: TGTGCCAGCTACGCGGGACGGGACACCGGGGAGCTGTTTTTT
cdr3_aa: CASYAGRDTGELFF

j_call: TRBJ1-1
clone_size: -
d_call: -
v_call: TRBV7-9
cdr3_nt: TGTGCCAGCAGCGACTTGATGACTGAAGCTTTCTTT
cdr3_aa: CASSDLMTEAFF

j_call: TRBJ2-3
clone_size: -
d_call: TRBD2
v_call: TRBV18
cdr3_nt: TGTGCCAGCTCACCAACTAGCGGGAGTTTCCCAGATACGCAGTATTTT
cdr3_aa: CASSPTSGSFPDTQYF

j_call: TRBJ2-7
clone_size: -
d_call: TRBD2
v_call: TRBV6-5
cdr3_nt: TGTGCCAGCAGTTCCCATAGCGGGGGAAACTACGAGCAGTACTTC
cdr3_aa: CASSSHSGGNYEQYF

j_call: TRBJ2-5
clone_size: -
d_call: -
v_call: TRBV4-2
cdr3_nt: TGTGCCAGCAGACTCCGGGACGGCCAAGAGACCCAGTACTTC
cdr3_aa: CASRLRDGQETQYF

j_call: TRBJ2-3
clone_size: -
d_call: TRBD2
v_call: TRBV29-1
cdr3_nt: TGCAGCGTTGGGGGACTAGCGGGAGGGACAGATACGCAGTATTTT
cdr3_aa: CSVGGLAGGTDTQYF

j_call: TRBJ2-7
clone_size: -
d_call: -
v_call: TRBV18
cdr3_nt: TGTGCCAGCTCACCCAACGATAGGGGCCCGCCCTACGAGCAGTACTTC
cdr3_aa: CASSPNDRGPPYEQYF

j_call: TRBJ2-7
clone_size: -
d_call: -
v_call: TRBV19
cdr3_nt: TGTGCCAGTTCCCCCAGAGATAGCTCCTACGAGCAGTACTTC
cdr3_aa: CASSPRDSSYEQYF

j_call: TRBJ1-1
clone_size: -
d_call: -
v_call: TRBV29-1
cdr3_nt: TGCAGCGTTGGGAAGGATCGGGCACTGAACACTGAAGCTTTCTTT
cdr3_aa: CSVGKDRALNTEAFF

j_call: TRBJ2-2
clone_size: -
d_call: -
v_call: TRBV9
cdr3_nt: TGTGCCAGCAGCCTAGGGGGTATTGGGCGAACCGGGGAGCTGTTTTTT
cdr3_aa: CASSLGGIGRTGELFF

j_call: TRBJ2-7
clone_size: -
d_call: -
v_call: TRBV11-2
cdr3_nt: TGTGCCAGCAGCTTACAGGGCGCGGTGGGGGGGCAGTACTTC
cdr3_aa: CASSLQGAVGGQYF

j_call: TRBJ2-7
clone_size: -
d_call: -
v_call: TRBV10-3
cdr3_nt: TGTGCCATCAGTGGCAACAGGGTAGAGGCCTACGAGCAGTACTTC
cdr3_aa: CAISGNRVEAYEQYF

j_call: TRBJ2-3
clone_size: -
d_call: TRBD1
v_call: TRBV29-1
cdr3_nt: TGCAGCGTTGAGGCCTTGGGCACCGGGACAGGGGGGGTGGATACGCAGTATTTT
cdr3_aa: CSVEALGTGTGGVDTQYF

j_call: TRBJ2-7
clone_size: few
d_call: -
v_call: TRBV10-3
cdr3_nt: TGTGCCATAGCCGTCCTCCCCTACGAGCAGTACTTC
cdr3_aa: CAIAVLPYEQYF

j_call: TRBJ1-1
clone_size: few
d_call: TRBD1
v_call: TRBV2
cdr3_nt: TGTGCCAGCAGGGAGACAGGGGCCACTGAAGCTTTCTTT
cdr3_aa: CASRETGATEAFF

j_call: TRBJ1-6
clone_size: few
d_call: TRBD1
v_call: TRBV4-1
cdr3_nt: TGCGCCAGCAGCCGCCAGGGGGGGGATAATTCACCCCTCCACTTT
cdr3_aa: CASSRQGGDNSPLHF

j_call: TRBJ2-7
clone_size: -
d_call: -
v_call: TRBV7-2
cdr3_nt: TGTGCCAGCAGCTTATGGCGTAGCGAGCAGTACTTC
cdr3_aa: CASSLWRSEQYF

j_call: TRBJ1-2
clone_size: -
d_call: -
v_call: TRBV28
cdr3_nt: TGTGCCAGCAGTTTTTGGGGGTCTCGAGGCTACACCTTC
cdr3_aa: CASSFWGSRGYTF

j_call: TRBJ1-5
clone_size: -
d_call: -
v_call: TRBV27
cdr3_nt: TGTGCCAGCAGTGCAGGGGCCAGGCCTGGGGATCAGCCCCAGCATTTT
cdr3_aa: CASSAGARPGDQPQHF